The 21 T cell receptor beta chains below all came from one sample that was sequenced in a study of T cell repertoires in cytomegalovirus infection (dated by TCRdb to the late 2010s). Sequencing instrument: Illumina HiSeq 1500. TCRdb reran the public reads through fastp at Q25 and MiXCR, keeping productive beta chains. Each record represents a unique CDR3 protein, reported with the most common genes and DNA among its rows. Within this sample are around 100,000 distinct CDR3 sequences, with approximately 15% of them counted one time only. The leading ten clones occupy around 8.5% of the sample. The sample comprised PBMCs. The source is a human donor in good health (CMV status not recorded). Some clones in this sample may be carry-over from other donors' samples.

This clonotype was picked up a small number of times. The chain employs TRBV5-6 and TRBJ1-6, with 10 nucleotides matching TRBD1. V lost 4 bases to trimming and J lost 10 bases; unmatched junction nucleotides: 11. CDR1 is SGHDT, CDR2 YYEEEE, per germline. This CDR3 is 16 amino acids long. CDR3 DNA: TGTGCCAGCAGCCCTCGGACCGGGACAGGGGTCTCACCCCTCCACTTT. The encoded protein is CASSPRTGTGVSPLHF.

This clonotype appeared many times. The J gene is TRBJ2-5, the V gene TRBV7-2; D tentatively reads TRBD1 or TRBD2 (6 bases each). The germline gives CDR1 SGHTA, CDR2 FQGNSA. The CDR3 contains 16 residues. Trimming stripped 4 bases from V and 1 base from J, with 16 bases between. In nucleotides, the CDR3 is TGTGCCAGCAGCTCGCGCGCGGGACATACCCAAGAGACCCAGTACTTC. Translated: CASSSRAGHTQETQYF.

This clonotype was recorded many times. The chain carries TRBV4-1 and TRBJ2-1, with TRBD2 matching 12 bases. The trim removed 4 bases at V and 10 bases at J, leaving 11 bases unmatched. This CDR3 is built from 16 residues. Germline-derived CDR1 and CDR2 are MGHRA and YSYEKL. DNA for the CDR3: TGCGCCAGCAGCCGAGCCGCCCCTAGCGGGGGGGAGGAGCAGTTCTTC. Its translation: CASSRAAPSGGEEQFF.

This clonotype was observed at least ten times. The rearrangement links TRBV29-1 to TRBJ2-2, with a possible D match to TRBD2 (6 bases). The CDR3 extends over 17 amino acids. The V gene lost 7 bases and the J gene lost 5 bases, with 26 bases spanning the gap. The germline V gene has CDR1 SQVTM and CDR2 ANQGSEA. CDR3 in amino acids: CSASGVGEASGTGELFF. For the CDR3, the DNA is TGCAGCGCCTCGGGAGTGGGTGAGGCTTCAGGGACCGGGGAGCTGTTTTTT.

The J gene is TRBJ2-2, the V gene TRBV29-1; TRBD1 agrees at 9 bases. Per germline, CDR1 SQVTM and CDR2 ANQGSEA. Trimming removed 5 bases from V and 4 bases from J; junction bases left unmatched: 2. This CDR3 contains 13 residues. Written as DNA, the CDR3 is TGCAGCGTTCGACAGGGGGGCACCGGGGAGCTGTTTTTT. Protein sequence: CSVRQGGTGELFF.

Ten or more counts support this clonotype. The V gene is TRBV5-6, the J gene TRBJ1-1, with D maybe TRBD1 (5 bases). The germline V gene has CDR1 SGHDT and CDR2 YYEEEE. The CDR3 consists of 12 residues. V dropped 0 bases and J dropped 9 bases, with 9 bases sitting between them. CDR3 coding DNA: TGTGCCAGCAGCTTGGAAGGGGTGCAAGCTTTCTTT. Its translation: CASSLEGVQAFF.

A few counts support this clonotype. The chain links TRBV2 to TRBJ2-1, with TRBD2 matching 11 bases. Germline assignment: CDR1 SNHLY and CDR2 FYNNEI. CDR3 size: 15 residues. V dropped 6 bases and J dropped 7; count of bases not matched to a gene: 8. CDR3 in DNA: TGTGCCAGCAGCCTCTCTAGCGGGGGGTTAAATGAGCAGTTCTTC. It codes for CASSLSSGGLNEQFF.

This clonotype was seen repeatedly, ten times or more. The CDR3 reads CATQPGRLGNEQYF. In DNA form, the CDR3 reads TGTGCCACCCAACCCGGTAGGTTAGGGAACGAGCAGTACTTC. The chain links TRBV6-5 to TRBJ2-7; no clear D gene. With 10 bases removed from V and 5 bases from J, the gap between germline ends came to 21 bases. This CDR3 comprises 14 residues. Looked up from germline, CDR1 is MNHEY and CDR2 is SVGAGI.

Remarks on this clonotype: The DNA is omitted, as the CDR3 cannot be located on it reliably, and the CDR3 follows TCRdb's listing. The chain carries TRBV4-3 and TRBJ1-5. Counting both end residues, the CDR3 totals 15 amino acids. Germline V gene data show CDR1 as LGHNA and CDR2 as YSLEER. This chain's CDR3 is CASSQGRLGILAQHF.

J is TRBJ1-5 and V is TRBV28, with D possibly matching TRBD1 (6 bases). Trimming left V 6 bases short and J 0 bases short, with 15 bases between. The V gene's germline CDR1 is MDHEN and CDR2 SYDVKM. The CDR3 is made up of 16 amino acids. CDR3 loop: CASSPGAGVSNQPQHF. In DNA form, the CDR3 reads TGTGCCAGCAGCCCCGGGGCAGGGGTTAGCAATCAGCCCCAGCATTTT.

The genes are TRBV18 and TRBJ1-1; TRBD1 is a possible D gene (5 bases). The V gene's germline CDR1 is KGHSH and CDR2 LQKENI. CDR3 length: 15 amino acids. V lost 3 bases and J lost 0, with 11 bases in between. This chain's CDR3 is CASSPGQGLNTEAFF. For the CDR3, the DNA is TGTGCCAGCTCACCGGGGCAAGGGCTGAACACTGAAGCTTTCTTT.

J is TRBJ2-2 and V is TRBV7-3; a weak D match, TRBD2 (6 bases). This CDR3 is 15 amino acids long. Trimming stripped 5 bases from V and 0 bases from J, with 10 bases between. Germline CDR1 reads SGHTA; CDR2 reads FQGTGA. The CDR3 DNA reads TGTGCCAGCAGCCTAGGGACTCCGAACACCGGGGAGCTGTTTTTT. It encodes CASSLGTPNTGELFF.

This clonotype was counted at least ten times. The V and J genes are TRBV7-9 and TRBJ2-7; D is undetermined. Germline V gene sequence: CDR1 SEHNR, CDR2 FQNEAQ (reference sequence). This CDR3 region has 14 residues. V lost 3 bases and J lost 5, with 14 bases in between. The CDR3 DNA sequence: TGTGCCAGCAGCTTGGAACGGCCCCCTGACGAGCAGTACTTC. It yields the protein CASSLERPPDEQYF.

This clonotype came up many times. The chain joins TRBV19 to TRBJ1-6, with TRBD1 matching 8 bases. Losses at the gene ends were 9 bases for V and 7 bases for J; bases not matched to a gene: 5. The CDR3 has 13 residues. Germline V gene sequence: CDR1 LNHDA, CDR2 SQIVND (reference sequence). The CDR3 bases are TGTGCCAGCGGGGACAGGATGAATTCACCCCTCCACTTT. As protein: CASGDRMNSPLHF.

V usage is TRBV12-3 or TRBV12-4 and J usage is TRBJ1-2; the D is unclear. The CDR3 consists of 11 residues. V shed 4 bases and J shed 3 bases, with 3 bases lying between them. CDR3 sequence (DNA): TGTGCCAGCAGTTCATACTATGGCTACACCTTC. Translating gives CASSSYYGYTF.

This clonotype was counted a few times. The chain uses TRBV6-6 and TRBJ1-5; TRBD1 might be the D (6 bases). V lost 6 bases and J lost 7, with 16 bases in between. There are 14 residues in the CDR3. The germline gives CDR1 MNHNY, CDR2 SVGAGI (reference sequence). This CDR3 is CASRQGREGQPQHF. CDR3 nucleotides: TGTGCCAGCAGACAGGGAAGAGAAGGGCAGCCCCAGCATTTT.

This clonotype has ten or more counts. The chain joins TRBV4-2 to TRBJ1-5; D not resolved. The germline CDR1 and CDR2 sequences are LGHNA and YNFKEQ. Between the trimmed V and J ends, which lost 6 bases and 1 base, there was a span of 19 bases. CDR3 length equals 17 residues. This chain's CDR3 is CASSQTAGLGSNQPQHF. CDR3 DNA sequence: TGTGCCAGCAGTCAAACGGCAGGCTTGGGGAGCAATCAGCCCCAGCATTTT.

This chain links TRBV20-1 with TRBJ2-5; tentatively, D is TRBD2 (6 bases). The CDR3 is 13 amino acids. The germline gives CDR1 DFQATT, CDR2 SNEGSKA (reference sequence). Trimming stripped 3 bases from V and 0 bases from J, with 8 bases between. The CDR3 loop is CSARRGNQETQYF. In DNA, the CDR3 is TGCAGTGCTAGGCGGGGAAACCAAGAGACCCAGTACTTC.

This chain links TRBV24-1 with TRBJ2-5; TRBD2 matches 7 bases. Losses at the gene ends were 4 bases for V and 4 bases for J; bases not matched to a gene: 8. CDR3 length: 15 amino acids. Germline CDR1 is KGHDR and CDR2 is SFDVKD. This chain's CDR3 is CATSDPSGEGETQYF. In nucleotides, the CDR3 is TGTGCCACCAGTGACCCGAGCGGGGAGGGAGAGACCCAGTACTTC.

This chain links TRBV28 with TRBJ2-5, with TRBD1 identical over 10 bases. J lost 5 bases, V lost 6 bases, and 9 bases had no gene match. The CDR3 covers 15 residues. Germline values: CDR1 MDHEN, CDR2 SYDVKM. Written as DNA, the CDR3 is TGTGCCAGCAGCCAAACCGGGACAGGGGACGAGACCCAGTACTTC. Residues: CASSQTGTGDETQYF.

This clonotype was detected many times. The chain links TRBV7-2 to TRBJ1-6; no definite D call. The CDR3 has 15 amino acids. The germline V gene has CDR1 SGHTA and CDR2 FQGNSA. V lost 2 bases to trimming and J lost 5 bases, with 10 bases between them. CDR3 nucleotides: TGTGCCAGCAGCTTACAAGGGCAGCATAATTCACCCCTCCACTTT. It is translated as CASSLQGQHNSPLHF.